This entry lists 2 T cell receptor beta chains sequenced from one sample in a study of CD8+ T cells in alopecia areata. The authors extracted RNA and reverse transcribed it into cDNA as the sequencing template. Only in-frame clones appear in the TCRdb table, and some are missing; sequencing was by immunoSEQ multiplex PCR. Of some 210,000 clones listed, 57% are singletons. The input for sequencing was CD4+ T cells sorted from blood, taken at week 0. Source of these receptors: a human donor with alopecia areata.

Worth noting for this clone: Given a much more abundant clone one base away, this may be a read error. V is TRBV13 and J is TRBJ1-1; D ambiguous. This CDR3 comprises 11 residues. CDR1 and CDR2 (germline): PRHDT, FYEKMQ (reference sequence). V lost 5 bases and J lost 5, with 6 bases in between. CDR3: CASSLRTEAFF. The CDR3 nucleotides are TGTGCCAGCAGCCTCCGTACTGAAGCTTTCTTT.

The chain uses TRBV5-1 and TRBJ1-6; TRBD1 is a possible D gene (6 bases). This CDR3 has 15 residues. Trimming cost V 4 bases and J 7 bases, with 15 bases left between them. Germline CDR1 SGHRS, CDR2 YFSETQ. The CDR3: CASSATTGTNSPLHF. Written as DNA, the CDR3 is TGCGCCAGCAGCGCTACGACAGGAACGAATTCACCCCTCCACTTT.